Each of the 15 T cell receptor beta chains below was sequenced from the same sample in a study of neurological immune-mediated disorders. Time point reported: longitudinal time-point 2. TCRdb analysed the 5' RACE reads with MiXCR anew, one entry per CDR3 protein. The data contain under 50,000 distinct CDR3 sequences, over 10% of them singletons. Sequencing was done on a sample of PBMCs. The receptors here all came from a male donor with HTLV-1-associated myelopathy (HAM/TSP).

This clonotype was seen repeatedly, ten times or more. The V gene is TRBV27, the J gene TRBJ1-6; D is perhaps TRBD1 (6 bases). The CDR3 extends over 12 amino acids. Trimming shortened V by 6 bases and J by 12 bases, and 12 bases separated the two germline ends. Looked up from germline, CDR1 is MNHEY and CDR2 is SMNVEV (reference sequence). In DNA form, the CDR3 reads TGTGCCAGCAGAACCCGGGGGCAACCCCTCCACTTT. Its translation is CASRTRGQPLHF.

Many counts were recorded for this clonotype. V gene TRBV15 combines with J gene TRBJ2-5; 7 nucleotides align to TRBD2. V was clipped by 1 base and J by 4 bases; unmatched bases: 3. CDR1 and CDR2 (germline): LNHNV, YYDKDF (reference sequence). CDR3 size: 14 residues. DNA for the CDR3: TGTGCCACCAGCAGAGTCAGGGAGGGAGAGACCCAGTACTTC. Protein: CATSRVREGETQYF.

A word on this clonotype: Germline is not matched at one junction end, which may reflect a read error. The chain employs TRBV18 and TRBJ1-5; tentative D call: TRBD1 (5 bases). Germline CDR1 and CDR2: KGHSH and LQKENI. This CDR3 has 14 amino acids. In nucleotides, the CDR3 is TGTGCCAGCTCTGGGGGTGCGTCCAATCATCCCCAGCATTTT. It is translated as CASSGGASNHPQHF.

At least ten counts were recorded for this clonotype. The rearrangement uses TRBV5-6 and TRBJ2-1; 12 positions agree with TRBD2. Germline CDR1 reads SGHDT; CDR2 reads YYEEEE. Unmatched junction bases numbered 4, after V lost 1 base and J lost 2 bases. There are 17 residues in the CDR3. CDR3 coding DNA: TGTGCCAGCAGCTTGTCACTAGCGGGGGGTACCTACAATGAGCAGTTCTTC. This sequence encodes CASSLSLAGGTYNEQFF.

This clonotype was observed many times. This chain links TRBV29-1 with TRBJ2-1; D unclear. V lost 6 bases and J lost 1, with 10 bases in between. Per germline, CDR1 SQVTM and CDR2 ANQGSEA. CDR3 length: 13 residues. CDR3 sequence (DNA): TGCAGCGTCGTCAGAGGTTCCTACAATGAGCAGTTCTTC. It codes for CSVVRGSYNEQFF.

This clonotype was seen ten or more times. The CDR3 region is CSARDPQGGRNTEAFF. DNA for the CDR3: TGCAGTGCTAGAGATCCCCAGGGAGGGAGGAACACTGAAGCTTTCTTT. The chain couples TRBV20-1 to TRBJ1-1; D is perhaps TRBD1 (5 bases). This CDR3 region has 16 residues. Trimming removed 0 bases from V and 1 base from J, with 15 bases in between. The germline V gene has CDR1 DFQATT and CDR2 SNEGSKA (reference sequence).

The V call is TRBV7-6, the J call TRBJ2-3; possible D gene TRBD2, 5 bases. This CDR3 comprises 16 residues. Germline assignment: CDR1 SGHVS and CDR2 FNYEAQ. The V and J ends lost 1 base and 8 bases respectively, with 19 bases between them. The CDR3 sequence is CASSLEGSVGKTTQYF. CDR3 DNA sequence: TGTGCCAGCAGCTTAGAAGGTAGCGTAGGAAAGACTACGCAGTATTTT.

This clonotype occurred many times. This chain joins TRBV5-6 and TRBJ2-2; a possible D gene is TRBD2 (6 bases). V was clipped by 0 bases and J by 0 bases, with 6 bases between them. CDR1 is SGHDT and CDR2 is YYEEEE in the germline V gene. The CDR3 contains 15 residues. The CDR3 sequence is CASSLGLANTGELFF. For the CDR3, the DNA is TGTGCCAGCAGCTTGGGACTAGCGAACACCGGGGAGCTGTTTTTT.

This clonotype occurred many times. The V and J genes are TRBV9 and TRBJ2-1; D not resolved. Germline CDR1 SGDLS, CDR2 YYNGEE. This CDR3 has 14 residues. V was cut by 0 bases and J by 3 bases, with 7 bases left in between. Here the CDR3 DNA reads TGTGCCAGCAGCGTAGCGGGTTACTACAATGAGCAGTTCTTC. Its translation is CASSVAGYYNEQFF.

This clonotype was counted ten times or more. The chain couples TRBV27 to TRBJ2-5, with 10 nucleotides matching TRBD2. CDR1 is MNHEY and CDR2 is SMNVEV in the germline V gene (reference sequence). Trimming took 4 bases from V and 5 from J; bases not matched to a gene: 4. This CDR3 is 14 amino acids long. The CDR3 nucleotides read TGTGCCAGCAGTTCACTAGCGGGGTTGGAGACCCAGTACTTC. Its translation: CASSSLAGLETQYF.

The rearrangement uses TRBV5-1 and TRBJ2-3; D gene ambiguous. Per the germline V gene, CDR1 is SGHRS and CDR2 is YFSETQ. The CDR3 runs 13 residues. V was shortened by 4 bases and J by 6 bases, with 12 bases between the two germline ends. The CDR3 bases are TGCGCCAGCAGCATTGAGGTTAGGGATACGCAGTATTTT. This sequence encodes CASSIEVRDTQYF.

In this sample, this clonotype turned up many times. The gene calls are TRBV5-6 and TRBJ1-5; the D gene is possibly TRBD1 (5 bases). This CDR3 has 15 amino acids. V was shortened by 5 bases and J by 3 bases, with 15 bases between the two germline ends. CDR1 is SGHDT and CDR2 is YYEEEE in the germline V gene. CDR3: CASSPGTSANQPQHF. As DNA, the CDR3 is TGTGCCAGCAGTCCCGGGACCTCGGCCAATCAGCCCCAGCATTTT.

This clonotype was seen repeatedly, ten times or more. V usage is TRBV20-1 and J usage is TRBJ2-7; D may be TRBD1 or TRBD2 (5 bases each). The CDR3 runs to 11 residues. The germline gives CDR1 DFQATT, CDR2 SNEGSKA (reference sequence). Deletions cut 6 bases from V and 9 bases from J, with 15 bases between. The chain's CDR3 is CSARGTAGQYF. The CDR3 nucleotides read TGCAGTGCCCGGGGCACTGCGGGGCAGTACTTC.

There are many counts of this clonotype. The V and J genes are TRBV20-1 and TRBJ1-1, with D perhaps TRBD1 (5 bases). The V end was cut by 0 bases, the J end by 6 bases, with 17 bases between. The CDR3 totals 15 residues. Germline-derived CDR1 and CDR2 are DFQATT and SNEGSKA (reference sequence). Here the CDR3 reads CSARDYPPRGAEAFF. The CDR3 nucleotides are TGCAGTGCTAGAGATTATCCCCCCCGGGGCGCTGAAGCTTTCTTT.

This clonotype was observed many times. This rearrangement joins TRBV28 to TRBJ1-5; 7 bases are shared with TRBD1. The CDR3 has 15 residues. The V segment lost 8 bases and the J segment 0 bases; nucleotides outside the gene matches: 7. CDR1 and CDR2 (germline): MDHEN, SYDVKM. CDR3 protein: CASLRGLYSNQPQHF. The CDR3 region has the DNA TGTGCCAGCCTGAGGGGGCTTTATAGCAATCAGCCCCAGCATTTT.